These 23 T cell receptor beta chains originate from one sample sequenced in a study of blood T cell repertoires in COVID-19. TCRdb's copy holds only in-frame clones and misses some; the assay was immunoSEQ multiplex PCR. The table includes 100,000 to 150,000 clones, 88% detected once. Sequenced sample: peripheral blood. These receptors were taken from a human donor in a cohort sampled during active COVID-19.

This clone has just one count. This chain uses TRBV7-2 with TRBJ1-6; no clear D gene. Germline V lookup: CDR1 SGHTA, CDR2 FQGNSA. The CDR3 extends over 15 amino acids. The ends were cut back, 5 bases at V and 0 bases at J, with 8 bases in the middle. This CDR3 reads CASSLGSSYNSPLHF. DNA of the CDR3: TGTGCCAGCAGCCTAGGGAGCTCCTATAATTCACCCCTCCACTTT.

The V call is TRBV5-1, the J call TRBJ2-5, with 9 bases lining up with TRBD1. There are 13 residues in the CDR3. The J segment lost 5 bases and the V segment lost 3 bases, leaving 2 bases of the junction unmatched. In germline, CDR1 is SGHRS, CDR2 YFSETQ. The CDR3 reads CASSSGTGETQYF. In DNA form, the CDR3 reads TGCGCCAGCAGCTCTGGGACAGGGGAGACCCAGTACTTC. The full variable domain, its missing parts supplied by reference TRBV5-1 and TRBJ2-5, is KAGVTQTPRYLIKTRGQQVTLSCSPISGHRSVSWYQQTPGQGLQFLFEYFSETQRNKGNFPGRFSGRQFSNSRSEMNVSTLELGDSALYLCASSSGTGETQYFGPGTRLLVL.

V usage is TRBV28 and J usage is TRBJ1-5, with D unclear. Germline V gives CDR1 MDHEN, CDR2 SYDVKM. V shed 7 bases and J shed 6 bases, with 16 bases lying between them. This CDR3 has 14 residues. The CDR3 spells CASTPGGQGQPQHF. The CDR3 DNA is TGTGCCAGCACCCCTGGAGGGCAAGGTCAGCCCCAGCATTTT.

In its sample, this clone was seen once. V is TRBV19 and J is TRBJ1-2; 8 nucleotides align to TRBD1. After removal of 3 bases from V and 14 bases from J, the junction contained 11 bases not matched to a gene. This CDR3 spans 13 amino acids. Germline lookup yields CDR1 LNHDA and CDR2 SQIVND (reference sequence). The chain's CDR3 is CASSIKLRQGNTF. The CDR3 nucleotides are TGTGCCAGTAGTATTAAGCTCCGACAGGGGAATACCTTC.

This sequence joins TRBV27 and TRBJ2-3; D may be TRBD1 (5 bases). V was cut by 2 bases and J by 1 base, with 13 bases left in between. Germline CDR1 reads MNHEY; CDR2 reads SMNVEV (reference sequence). The CDR3 consists of 16 residues. CDR3 nucleotides: TGTGCCAGCAGTTTAGGTGCAGGGAAACGCACAGATACGCAGTATTTT. Its protein product is CASSLGAGKRTDTQYF.

The genes are TRBV5-1 and TRBJ2-1; possibly TRBD1 for D (6 bases). CDR3 length equals 15 residues. Trimming stripped 3 bases from V and 4 bases from J, with 14 bases between. Germline CDR1 reads SGHRS; CDR2 reads YFSETQ. The CDR3: CASSSLNTGYNEQFF. The CDR3 bases are TGCGCCAGCAGCTCTCTAAACACAGGGTACAATGAGCAGTTCTTC. Combining the CDR3 with reference TRBV5-1 and TRBJ2-1 gives the whole variable domain KAGVTQTPRYLIKTRGQQVTLSCSPISGHRSVSWYQQTPGQGLQFLFEYFSETQRNKGNFPGRFSGRQFSNSRSEMNVSTLELGDSALYLCASSSLNTGYNEQFFGPGTRLTVL.

The rearrangement uses TRBV16 and TRBJ1-2; TRBD1 aligns across 7 bases. The J segment lost 3 bases and the V segment lost 2 bases, leaving 6 bases of the junction unmatched. Germline V CDR1 and CDR2: KGHSY, FQNENV. The CDR3 is made up of 15 amino acids. CDR3 sequence reads: CASSQEGAMYYGYTF. DNA for the CDR3: TGTGCCAGCAGCCAAGAGGGGGCGATGTACTATGGCTACACCTTC.

The rearrangement links TRBV7-6 to TRBJ2-1, with TRBD2 matching 7 bases. J gave up 2 bases and V 5 bases, and 6 bases lay outside the gene matches. Looked up from germline, CDR1 is SGHVS and CDR2 is FNYEAQ. This CDR3 comprises 15 residues. The CDR3: CASSREAGPYNEQFF. For the CDR3, the DNA is TGTGCCAGCAGCCGGGAAGCGGGACCCTACAATGAGCAGTTCTTC.

This chain joins TRBV2 and TRBJ2-5, with D possibly being TRBD2 (6 bases). The germline V and J ends were trimmed by 1 base and 3 bases, with 12 bases remaining between them. The germline V gene encodes CDR1 SNHLY and CDR2 FYNNEI. The CDR3 has 15 amino acids. The CDR3 protein is CASSEVGGAKETQYF. CDR3 sequence (DNA): TGTGCCAGCAGTGAAGTCGGGGGAGCCAAAGAGACCCAGTACTTC.

The chain has TRBV3-1 (or the pseudogene TRBV3-2) and TRBJ1-4; D is unresolved. Trimming took 1 base from V and 16 from J, leaving 13 bases between them. Germline-derived CDR1 and CDR2 are LGHDT and YNNKEL (reference sequence). The CDR3 consists of 12 residues. This CDR3 reads CASSQGRGAGFF. In DNA, the CDR3 is TGTGCCAGCAGCCAAGGACGCGGCGCGGGGTTTTTT.

The rearrangement links TRBV7-2 to TRBJ1-5; D gene ambiguous. The germline V and J ends were trimmed by 2 bases and 8 bases, with 7 bases remaining between them. This CDR3 has 12 amino acids. From germline, CDR1 is SGHTA and CDR2 FQGNSA. The CDR3, as DNA: TGTGCCAGCAGCTTAATGGAGAAGCCCCAGCATTTT. It is translated as CASSLMEKPQHF.

This chain connects TRBV20-1 to TRBJ2-2, with TRBD2 identical over 7 bases. Trimming cost V 3 bases and J 5 bases; bases outside gene matches: 6. In germline, CDR1 is DFQATT, CDR2 SNEGSKA (reference sequence). The CDR3 totals 14 residues. The CDR3 DNA follows: TGCAGTGCTAGTCCGGGGGGAGGGACCGGGGAGCTGTTTTTT. This gives the protein CSASPGGGTGELFF.

The chain carries TRBV5-1 and TRBJ2-3; TRBD2 matches at 7 bases. The CDR3 length is 14 residues. After removal of 9 bases from V and 0 bases from J, the junction contained 7 bases not matched to a gene. CDR1 is SGHRS, CDR2 YFSETQ, per germline. DNA for the CDR3: TGCGCCACCTCCCGGGGAGGGAGCACAGATACGCAGTATTTT. It yields the protein CATSRGGSTDTQYF.

The V and J genes are TRBV5-4 and TRBJ2-7, with 10 bases identical to TRBD2. Germline V gene sequence: CDR1 SGHNT, CDR2 YYREEE (reference sequence). This CDR3 contains 14 residues. The ends lost 6 bases at V and 2 bases at J; junction bases unmatched: 5. CDR3 sequence: CASTTTSGAYEQYF. The CDR3 DNA follows: TGTGCCAGCACGACTACTAGCGGGGCCTACGAGCAGTACTTC.

The V call is TRBV16, the J call TRBJ2-6, with D unclear. The V gene lost 1 base and the J gene lost 0 bases, with 10 bases spanning the gap. The length of the CDR3 is 17 residues. Germline CDR1 KGHSY, CDR2 FQNENV. CDR3 amino acids: CASSQLEVGSGANVLTF. CDR3 nucleotides: TGTGCCAGCAGCCAATTAGAGGTCGGCTCTGGGGCCAACGTCCTGACTTTC. Full variable domain (remainder filled in from reference TRBV16 and TRBJ2-6): GEEVAQTPKHLVRGEGQKAKLYCAPIKGHSYVFWYQQVLKNEFKFLISFQNENVFDETGMPKERFSAKCLPNSPCSLEIQATKLEDSAVYFCASSQLEVGSGANVLTFGAGSRLTVL.

This clone was found many times. At one of its ends the junction is not consistent with the germline gene, which may arise from a read error. The V call is TRBV7-7, the J call TRBJ2-2; 10 bases are shared with TRBD1. This CDR3 spans 16 amino acids. The germline gives CDR1 SSHAT, CDR2 FNYEAQ (reference sequence). The CDR3 region is CASSMTGTGVTGELFF. The CDR3, as DNA: TGTGCTAGCAGCATGACCGGGACAGGGGTAACCGGGGAGCTGTTTTTT.

The CDR3 DNA sequence: TGTGCCAGCAGTTATACTAGCGGCTCCTACAATGAGCAGTTCTTC. It specifies CASSYTSGSYNEQFF. J is TRBJ2-1 and V is TRBV6-6; 8 positions agree with TRBD2. The CDR3 has 15 amino acids. Per the germline V gene, CDR1 is MNHNY and CDR2 is SVGAGI (reference sequence). J was trimmed by 0 bases and V by 3 bases; bases with no gene match: 1.

V usage is TRBV14 and J usage is TRBJ2-5, with D tentatively TRBD1 (6 bases). This CDR3 is built from 15 residues. The germline gives CDR1 SGHDN, CDR2 FVKESK. V gave up 3 bases and J gave up 5 bases, with 16 bases separating them. CDR3 sequence (DNA): TGTGCCAGCAGCCATCTGACAGGCCAGTGGGAGACCCAGTACTTC. This translates into CASSHLTGQWETQYF. The whole variable domain, remainder taken from reference TRBV14 and TRBJ2-5, is EAGVTQFPSHSVIEKGQTVTLRCDPISGHDNLYWYRRVMGKEIKFLLHFVKESKQDESGMPNNRFLAERTGGTYSTLKVQPAELEDSGVYFCASSHLTGQWETQYFGPGTRLLVL.

The V call is TRBV4-2, the J call TRBJ1-2; 7 bases match TRBD1. V was clipped by 1 base and J by 5 bases; unmatched bases: 13. There are 17 residues in the CDR3. Germline V gene sequence: CDR1 LGHNA, CDR2 YNFKEQ. DNA for the CDR3: TGTGCCAGCAGCCAAGTACTAGACCCGCAGGGGGGTTATGGCTACACCTTC. Protein: CASSQVLDPQGGYGYTF.

This clone was seen once. This chain uses TRBV19 with TRBJ2-7; a possible D gene is TRBD1 (6 bases). Trimming stripped 3 bases from V and 1 base from J, with 10 bases between. The CDR3 has 14 amino acids. The V gene's germline CDR1 is LNHDA and CDR2 SQIVND (reference sequence). In nucleotides, the CDR3 is TGTGCCAGTAGTATTGGGACACAATCCTACGAGCAGTACTTC. Encoded protein: CASSIGTQSYEQYF.

The J gene is TRBJ1-2, the V gene TRBV28, with 10 bases matching TRBD1. CDR1 and CDR2 (germline): MDHEN, SYDVKM. Unmatched junction bases numbered 9, after V lost 8 bases and J lost 6 bases. This CDR3 spans 14 amino acids. This CDR3 is CASVPPGTGDGYTF. Written as DNA, the CDR3 is TGTGCCAGCGTCCCTCCCGGGACAGGGGATGGCTACACCTTC.

The CDR3 is CASSLDRRSSEAFF. The CDR3 bases are TGTGCCAGCAGTTTAGACAGGAGAAGTAGTGAAGCTTTCTTT. The V and J genes are TRBV27 and TRBJ1-1; weak D call: TRBD1 (6 bases). Germline V lookup: CDR1 MNHEY, CDR2 SMNVEV (reference sequence). The CDR3 contains 14 residues. V dropped 2 bases and J dropped 7 bases, with 14 bases sitting between them.

V and J are TRBV2 and TRBJ1-4; 8 bases line up with TRBD1. V shed 6 bases and J 3 bases; nucleotides not matched to a gene: 3. The germline V gene has CDR1 SNHLY and CDR2 FYNNEI. This CDR3 contains 14 residues. CDR3 region: CASRAGQANEKLFF. The CDR3 nucleotides are TGTGCCAGCAGGGCGGGACAGGCTAATGAAAAACTGTTTTTT.